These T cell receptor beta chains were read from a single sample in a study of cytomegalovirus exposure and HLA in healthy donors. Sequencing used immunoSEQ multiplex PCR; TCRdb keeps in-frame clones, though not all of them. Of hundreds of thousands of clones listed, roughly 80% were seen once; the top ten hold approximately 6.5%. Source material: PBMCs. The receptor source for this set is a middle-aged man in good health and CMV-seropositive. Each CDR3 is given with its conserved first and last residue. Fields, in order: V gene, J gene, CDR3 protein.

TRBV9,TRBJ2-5,CASSVRPGQGGETQYF
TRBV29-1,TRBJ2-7,CSVVRGGSGEQYF
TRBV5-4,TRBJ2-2,CASRSVGRGRFTGELFF
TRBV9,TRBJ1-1,CASSVDRDSLNTEAFF
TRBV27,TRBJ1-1,CASSFNGNTEAFF
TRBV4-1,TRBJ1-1,CASSQVGANTEAFF
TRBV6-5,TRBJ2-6,CASTIHGTGANVLTF
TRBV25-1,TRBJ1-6,CASSEWVRGPPYNSPLHF
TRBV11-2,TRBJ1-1,CASRGLPGTGDTEAFF
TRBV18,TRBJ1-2,CASSPTANYGYTF
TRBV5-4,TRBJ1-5,CASSDAGSQPQHF
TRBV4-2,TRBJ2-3,CASSQERSGTGVRQYF
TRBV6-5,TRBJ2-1,CASRTGQGFYNEQFF
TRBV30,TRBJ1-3,CAWGTAGNTIYF
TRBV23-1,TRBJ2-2,CASSQSRRYRTSGFGELFF
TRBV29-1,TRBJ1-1,CSVRTPTGGRFQAFF
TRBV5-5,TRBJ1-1,CASSPGQGRVNTEAFF
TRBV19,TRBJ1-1,CASSARQGGTEAFF
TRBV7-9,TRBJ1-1,CASSPGVPEAFF
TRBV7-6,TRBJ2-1,CASSLVDSYNEQFF
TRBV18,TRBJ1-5,CASSPGLSQPQHF
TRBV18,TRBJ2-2,CASSPPGQRVTGELFF
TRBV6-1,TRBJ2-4,CASSEPGRGNIQYF
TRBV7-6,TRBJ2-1,CASSLASGRLGEQFF
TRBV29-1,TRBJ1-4,CSQRDCQWEKLFF
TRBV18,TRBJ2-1,CASSPPHYNEQFF
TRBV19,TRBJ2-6,CARRNRTRCSPGANVLTF
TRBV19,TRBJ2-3,CASSIDSTTDTQYF
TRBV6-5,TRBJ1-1,CASSPNQGARTEAFF
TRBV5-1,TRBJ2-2,CASQTRDRDTGELFF
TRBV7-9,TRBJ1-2,CAMPDRDGIYGYTF
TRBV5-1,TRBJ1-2,CASSYRGTNYGYTF
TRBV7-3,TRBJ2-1,CASSFSQGNEQFF
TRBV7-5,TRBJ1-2,CARSPRQGADYGYTF
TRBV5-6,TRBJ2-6,CASSFSTGISSGANVLTF
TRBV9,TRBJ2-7,CASSVGGQGSYEQYF
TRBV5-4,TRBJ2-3,CASSFSGSIYTQYF
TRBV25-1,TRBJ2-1,CASSEPSVSYNEQFF
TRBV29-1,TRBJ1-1,CSGNRENTEAFF
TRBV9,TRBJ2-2,CASSVEITSSNTGELFF
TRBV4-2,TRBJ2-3,CASSQEIQGRNTQYF
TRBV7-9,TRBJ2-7,CASSLEAGSGYEQYF
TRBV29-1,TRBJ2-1,CSVPRDRSPYEQFF
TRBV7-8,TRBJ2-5,CASSLGFRALETQYF
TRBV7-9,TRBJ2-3,CASSSPGVTSTDTQYF